The clone carrying this T cell receptor beta chain occurred many times. The antigen remains undetermined. Germline V gives CDR1 SGHDT, CDR2 YYEEEE. V gave up 4 bases and J gave up 7 bases, with 15 bases separating them. The CDR3 totals 13 residues. This sample was included in a study of T cell repertoires in cytomegalovirus infection. Study at large: Both CMV infection and a matching HLA type were indicated by public TCR beta signatures.

One entry per CDR3 protein results from TCRdb running MiXCR on the reads. The profile shows about 310,000 distinct CDR3 sequences, roughly a sixth of them singletons. The study's findings and limits: Cumulative public TCR beta family frequency identified CMV carriers with the relevant HLA. Within the response measured ex vivo, HLA-C-restricted CMV-specific TCR beta clonotypes were dominant.

The rearrangement uses TRBV5-6 and TRBJ2-7, with D tentatively TRBD1 (5 bases). The clonotype comes from a human donor in good health (CMV status not recorded). Some clones in this sample may be carry-over from other donors' samples. The specimen was PBMCs. The CDR3 loop reads CASSRDAGFEQYF. The DNA for the CDR3 is TGTGCCAGCAGCCGAGATGCAGGGTTTGAGCAGTACTTC.